This record concerns one TCR beta chain sequence. These data come from a study of control samples from healthy donors and cancer patients. Using immunoSEQ multiplex PCR, the repertoire was profiled, and TCRdb retains in-frame clones only, with some absent. The data show under 150,000 clones, about 94% seen once. Trimming shortened V by 5 bases and J by 4 bases, and 16 bases separated the two germline ends. This CDR3 has 15 residues. Germline lookup yields CDR1 SGHVS and CDR2 FQNEAQ. The chain couples TRBV7-8 to TRBJ2-3; TRBD1 might be the D (6 bases). The source is a man aged 30 to 39 in good health. Sample: blood. CDR3 sequence (DNA): TGTGCCAGCAGCCAAAGACAGGAGAGCGCAGATACGCAGTATTTT. Translating it yields CASSQRQESADTQYF.